This T cell receptor beta chain was documented in a study of read filtering for tumor transcriptome and immune sequencing. This library used about 400 ng RNA and molecular barcoded adaptors spanning alpha/delta and beta/gamma chains. One entry per CDR3 protein, called by TCRdb with MiXCR from the reads. The sample has 50,000 or so distinct CDR3 sequences; approximately 12% are singletons. General observations from the study: Single-read clonotypes: about 81.9% of IR-seq clonotypes (about 3.5% of reads), 74.6% of RNA-seq clonotypes (nearly 45% of reads). Sorted CD138-negative bone marrow cells were not purified T cells.

This clonotype has at least ten counts. Its specificity is unknown. The germline CDR1 and CDR2 sequences are SGHVS and FNYEAQ. Unmatched junction bases numbered 8, after V lost 8 bases and J lost 9 bases. The CDR3 extends over 13 amino acids. The sequenced material came from a population of CD138-negative cells sorted from bone marrow. This chain joins TRBV7-6 and TRBJ2-1; 9 bases are a match to TRBD1. The source of this sequence is a donor aged 40 or over with multiple myeloma. CDR3 coding DNA: TGTGCCAGCGGGACAGGGAGCTTGGGTGAGCAGTTCTTC. It is translated as CASGTGSLGEQFF.